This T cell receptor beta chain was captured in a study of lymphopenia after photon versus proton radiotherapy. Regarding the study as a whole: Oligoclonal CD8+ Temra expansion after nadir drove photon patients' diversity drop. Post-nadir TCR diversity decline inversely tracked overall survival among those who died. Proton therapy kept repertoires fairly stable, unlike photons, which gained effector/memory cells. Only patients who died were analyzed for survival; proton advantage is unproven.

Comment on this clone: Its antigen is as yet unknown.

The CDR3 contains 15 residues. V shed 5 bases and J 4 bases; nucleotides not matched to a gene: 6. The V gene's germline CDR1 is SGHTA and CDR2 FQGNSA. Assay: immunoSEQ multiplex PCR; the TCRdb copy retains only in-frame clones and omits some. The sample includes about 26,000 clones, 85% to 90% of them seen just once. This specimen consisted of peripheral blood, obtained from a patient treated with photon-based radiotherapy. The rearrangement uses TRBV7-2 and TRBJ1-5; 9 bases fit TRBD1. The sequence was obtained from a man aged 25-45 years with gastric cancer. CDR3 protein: CASSDRGFGNQPQHF. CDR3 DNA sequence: TGTGCCAGCAGCGACAGGGGGTTTGGGAATCAGCCCCAGCATTTT.